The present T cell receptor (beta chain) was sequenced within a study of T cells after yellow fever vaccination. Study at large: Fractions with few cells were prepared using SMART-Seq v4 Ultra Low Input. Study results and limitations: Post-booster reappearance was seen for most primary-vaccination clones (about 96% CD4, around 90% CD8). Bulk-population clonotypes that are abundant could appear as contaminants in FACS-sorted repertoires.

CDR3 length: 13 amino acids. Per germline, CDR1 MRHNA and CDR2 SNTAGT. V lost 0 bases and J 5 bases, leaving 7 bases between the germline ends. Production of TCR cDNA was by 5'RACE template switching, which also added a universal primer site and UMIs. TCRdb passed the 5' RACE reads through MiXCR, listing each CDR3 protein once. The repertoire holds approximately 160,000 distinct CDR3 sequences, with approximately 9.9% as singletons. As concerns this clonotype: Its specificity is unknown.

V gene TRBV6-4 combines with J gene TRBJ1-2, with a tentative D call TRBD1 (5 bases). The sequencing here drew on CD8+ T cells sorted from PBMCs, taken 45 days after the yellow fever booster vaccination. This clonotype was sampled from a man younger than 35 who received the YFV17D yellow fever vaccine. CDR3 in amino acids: CASSDSAGYGYTF. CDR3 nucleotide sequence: TGTGCCAGCAGTGACTCCGCAGGGTATGGCTACACCTTC.